This is a list of T cell receptor beta chains from one sample in a study of T-cell memory formation after mild COVID-19. MiXCR, applied by TCRdb to the 5' RACE reads, yields one record per CDR3 protein. Of fewer than 250,000 distinct CDR3 sequences in the sample, about 27% were seen once. The specimen was PBMCs or a T cell subset sorted from them (not recorded which). The receptors stem from an adult woman who had mild COVID-19 (a few samples of this study predate the infection). Cell type and time point are not known. Both conserved end residues are part of each CDR3. D genes are given only for firm matches. The listing skips clone size in some rows; elsewhere it reads once, few, many or a size class.

abundance: -
d_gene: TRBD1
j_gene: TRBJ2-7
v_gene: TRBV6-5
CDR3nt: TGTGCCAGCAGTCCGGGACAGGGTCCCCACGAGCAGTACTTC
CDR3aa: CASSPGQGPHEQYF

abundance: -
d_gene: -
j_gene: TRBJ2-3
v_gene: TRBV15
CDR3nt: TGTGCCACCAGCCATCGGGGCACAGATACGCAGTATTTT
CDR3aa: CATSHRGTDTQYF

abundance: few
d_gene: -
j_gene: TRBJ2-7
v_gene: TRBV5-6
CDR3nt: TGTGCCAGCAGCCCCGCCCGGATGGCCGGCGAGCAGTACTTC
CDR3aa: CASSPARMAGEQYF

abundance: -
d_gene: -
j_gene: TRBJ2-1
v_gene: TRBV23-1
CDR3nt: TGCGCCAGCAGTCAAGACGGGGTAGCCTACAATGAGCAGTTCTTC
CDR3aa: CASSQDGVAYNEQFF

abundance: -
d_gene: TRBD2
j_gene: TRBJ2-1
v_gene: TRBV5-1
CDR3nt: TGCGCCAGCGTGCGGGGGTCCGTGGGGGATGAGCAGTTCTTC
CDR3aa: CASVRGSVGDEQFF

abundance: -
d_gene: -
j_gene: TRBJ2-1
v_gene: TRBV20-1
CDR3nt: TGCAGTGCTAGAGCGGGGGTGGGGAACAATGAGCAGTTCTTC
CDR3aa: CSARAGVGNNEQFF

abundance: few
d_gene: TRBD1
j_gene: TRBJ2-1
v_gene: TRBV24-1
CDR3nt: TGTGCCACCAGTGCCGCCGCAGGGGGCGCCTACAATGAGCAGTTCTTC
CDR3aa: CATSAAAGGAYNEQFF

abundance: -
d_gene: -
j_gene: TRBJ2-2
v_gene: TRBV7-8
CDR3nt: TGTGCCAGCACCCCGGTGGTAAGAACGTCCGGGGAGCTGTTTTTT
CDR3aa: CASTPVVRTSGELFF

abundance: -
d_gene: TRBD1
j_gene: TRBJ1-4
v_gene: TRBV27
CDR3nt: TGTGCCAGCAGTTTATCGGCGGACAGGTCTGTGGGAAAACTGTTTTTT
CDR3aa: CASSLSADRSVGKLFF

abundance: few
d_gene: TRBD1
j_gene: TRBJ2-3
v_gene: TRBV15
CDR3nt: TGTGCCACCAGCCTACAGGGGTTTGTCCTCACAGATACGCAGTATTTT
CDR3aa: CATSLQGFVLTDTQYF

abundance: -
d_gene: -
j_gene: TRBJ2-5
v_gene: TRBV20-1
CDR3nt: TGCAGTGCCCCGGCGATCGGACCGCGGGAGACCCAGTACTTC
CDR3aa: CSAPAIGPRETQYF

abundance: few
d_gene: -
j_gene: TRBJ1-2
v_gene: TRBV5-1
CDR3nt: TGCGCCAGCAGCTTAGACGGGGACCAGGGGTATGGCTACACCTTC
CDR3aa: CASSLDGDQGYGYTF

abundance: -
d_gene: TRBD1
j_gene: TRBJ2-3
v_gene: TRBV19
CDR3nt: TGTGCCAGTAGAAAGGACAGGGTGACAGATACGCAGTATTTT
CDR3aa: CASRKDRVTDTQYF

abundance: -
d_gene: TRBD1
j_gene: TRBJ2-1
v_gene: TRBV27
CDR3nt: TGTGCCAGCAGTTCTCTGGGACAGGGGGGGAATGAGCAGTTCTTC
CDR3aa: CASSSLGQGGNEQFF

abundance: few
d_gene: -
j_gene: TRBJ2-1
v_gene: TRBV9
CDR3nt: TGTGCCAGCAGCGTTTCAGGGTTGGCGAATGAGCAGTTCTTC
CDR3aa: CASSVSGLANEQFF

abundance: many
d_gene: -
j_gene: TRBJ2-5
v_gene: TRBV10-3
CDR3nt: TGTGCCATCAGTCGAAGACAGGACCAAGAGACCCAGTACTTC
CDR3aa: CAISRRQDQETQYF

abundance: -
d_gene: -
j_gene: TRBJ2-7
v_gene: TRBV27
CDR3nt: TGTGCCAGCAGTCCGATACGGACGTCAGGCTACGAGCAGTACTTC
CDR3aa: CASSPIRTSGYEQYF

abundance: few
d_gene: -
j_gene: TRBJ1-2
v_gene: TRBV6-4
CDR3nt: TGTGCCAGCAGAGATGGGTGGAACGGCTACACCTTC
CDR3aa: CASRDGWNGYTF

abundance: many
d_gene: TRBD2
j_gene: TRBJ2-1
v_gene: TRBV20-1
CDR3nt: TGCAGTGCTTATTTAGCGGGAGGGGGATGGAATGAGCAGTTCTTC
CDR3aa: CSAYLAGGGWNEQFF

abundance: many
d_gene: TRBD2
j_gene: TRBJ2-1
v_gene: TRBV29-1
CDR3nt: TGCAGCGCTCGGCGGGCGGGAGGGAGCCCCAGCTCCTACAATGAGCAGTTCTTC
CDR3aa: CSARRAGGSPSSYNEQFF

abundance: -
d_gene: -
j_gene: TRBJ2-3
v_gene: TRBV7-8
CDR3nt: TGTGCCAGCAGCTTAGACGGGATGGGCACAGATACGCAGTATTTT
CDR3aa: CASSLDGMGTDTQYF

abundance: -
d_gene: -
j_gene: TRBJ2-1
v_gene: TRBV7-9
CDR3nt: TGTGCCAGCAGACGGACCACGGGATACAATGAGCAGTTCTTC
CDR3aa: CASRRTTGYNEQFF

abundance: -
d_gene: TRBD1
j_gene: TRBJ1-2
v_gene: TRBV5-1
CDR3nt: TGCGCCAGCAGCGAGCAGGGGGATGGTAGAGGCTACACCTTC
CDR3aa: CASSEQGDGRGYTF

abundance: few
d_gene: -
j_gene: TRBJ2-1
v_gene: TRBV4-1
CDR3nt: TGCGCCAGCAGGGCGTGGCATGGCAATGAGCAGTTCTTC
CDR3aa: CASRAWHGNEQFF

abundance: -
d_gene: -
j_gene: TRBJ1-1
v_gene: TRBV6-5
CDR3nt: TGTGCCAGCAGTTACCTCCCCAACACTGAAGCTTTCTTT
CDR3aa: CASSYLPNTEAFF

abundance: -
d_gene: TRBD1
j_gene: TRBJ1-4
v_gene: TRBV29-1
CDR3nt: TGCAGCGTCCAGACAGGGGAAGCGGAAAAACTGTTTTTT
CDR3aa: CSVQTGEAEKLFF

abundance: -
d_gene: -
j_gene: TRBJ1-2
v_gene: TRBV10-3
CDR3nt: TGTGCCATCCCCCATCGGGGCGCGTCCTCGGAGGCCGTAAGAGGCTACACCTTC
CDR3aa: CAIPHRGASSEAVRGYTF

abundance: few
d_gene: -
j_gene: TRBJ1-2
v_gene: TRBV6-5
CDR3nt: TGTGCCAGCATAGGGTTAGGGGCCTATGGCTACACCTTC
CDR3aa: CASIGLGAYGYTF

abundance: few
d_gene: TRBD1
j_gene: TRBJ1-3
v_gene: TRBV6-5
CDR3nt: TGTGCCAGCAGTTACCCGGGACAGGGAAGAAATGGAAACACCATATATTTT
CDR3aa: CASSYPGQGRNGNTIYF

abundance: -
d_gene: -
j_gene: TRBJ1-5
v_gene: TRBV18
CDR3nt: TGTGCCAGCTCCGCAGGTTCCAATCAGCCCCAGCATTTT
CDR3aa: CASSAGSNQPQHF

abundance: -
d_gene: -
j_gene: TRBJ1-5
v_gene: TRBV6-2/TRBV6-3
CDR3nt: TGTGCCAGCAGACCGGGCCGGGCCCCAGGGAATCAGCCCCAGCATTTT
CDR3aa: CASRPGRAPGNQPQHF

abundance: -
d_gene: -
j_gene: TRBJ1-1
v_gene: TRBV5-6
CDR3nt: TGTGCCAGCAGCTTGGTAGGGGGAAGCCCTGAAGCTTTCTTT
CDR3aa: CASSLVGGSPEAFF

abundance: -
d_gene: TRBD1
j_gene: TRBJ1-1
v_gene: TRBV5-1
CDR3nt: TGCGCCAGCAGCTGGCGGGACAGGGGGCTCACTGAAGCTTTCTTT
CDR3aa: CASSWRDRGLTEAFF

abundance: few
d_gene: -
j_gene: TRBJ2-7
v_gene: TRBV20-1
CDR3nt: TGCAGTGTGCGGGATGGTGGGCTCTACGAGCAGTACTTC
CDR3aa: CSVRDGGLYEQYF

abundance: -
d_gene: -
j_gene: TRBJ2-5
v_gene: TRBV12-3/TRBV12-4
CDR3nt: TGTGCCAGCAGTCTCATAGGGGAGACCCAGTACTTC
CDR3aa: CASSLIGETQYF

abundance: -
d_gene: TRBD1
j_gene: TRBJ1-1
v_gene: TRBV7-9
CDR3nt: TGTGCCAGCAGCATACAGGGGGCGAAGGGGGTAGCTTTCTTT
CDR3aa: CASSIQGAKGVAFF

abundance: -
d_gene: -
j_gene: TRBJ2-1
v_gene: TRBV5-1
CDR3nt: TGCGCCAGCAGCTTGGAGCCTCACACCTCCTACAATGAGCAGTTCTTC
CDR3aa: CASSLEPHTSYNEQFF

abundance: few
d_gene: -
j_gene: TRBJ1-5
v_gene: TRBV19
CDR3nt: TGTGCCAGTAGTCCCGGCAATCAGCCCCAGCATTTT
CDR3aa: CASSPGNQPQHF

abundance: -
d_gene: -
j_gene: TRBJ2-7
v_gene: TRBV12-3/TRBV12-4
CDR3nt: TGTGCCAGCAGTTTGCTAGTCCCCTACGAGCAGTACTTC
CDR3aa: CASSLLVPYEQYF

abundance: -
d_gene: -
j_gene: TRBJ2-1
v_gene: TRBV5-5
CDR3nt: TGTGCCAGCAGCTTGGCGGCAATCCCTAACAATGAGCAGTTCTTC
CDR3aa: CASSLAAIPNNEQFF